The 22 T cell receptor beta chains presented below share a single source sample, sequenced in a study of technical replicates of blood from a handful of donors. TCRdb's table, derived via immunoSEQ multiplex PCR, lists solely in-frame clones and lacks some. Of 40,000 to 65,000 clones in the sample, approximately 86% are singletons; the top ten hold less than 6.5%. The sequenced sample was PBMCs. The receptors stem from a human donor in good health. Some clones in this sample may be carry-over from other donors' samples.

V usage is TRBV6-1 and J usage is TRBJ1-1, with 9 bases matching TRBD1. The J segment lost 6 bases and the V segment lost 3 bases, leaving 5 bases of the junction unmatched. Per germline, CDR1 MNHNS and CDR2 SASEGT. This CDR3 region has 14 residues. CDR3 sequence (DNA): TGTGCCAGCAGTGATGGAACAGGGGGCCCTGAAGCTTTCTTT. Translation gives CASSDGTGGPEAFF.

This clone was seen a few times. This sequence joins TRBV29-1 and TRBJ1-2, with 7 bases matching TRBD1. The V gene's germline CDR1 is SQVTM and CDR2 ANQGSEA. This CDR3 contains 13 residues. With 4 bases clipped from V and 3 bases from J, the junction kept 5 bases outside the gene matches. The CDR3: CSVGPQGYYGYTF. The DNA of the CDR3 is TGCAGCGTTGGTCCACAGGGGTACTATGGCTACACCTTC. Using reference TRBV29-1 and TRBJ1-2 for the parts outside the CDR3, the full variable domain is SAVISQKPSRDICQRGTSLTIQCQVDSQVTMMFWYRQQPGQSLTLIATANQGSEATYESGFVIDKFPISRPNLTFSTLTVSNMSPEDSSIYLCSVGPQGYYGYTFGSGTRLTVV.

The CDR3 reads CAWSREASGYGYTF. The CDR3 region has the DNA TGTGCCTGGAGTAGGGAGGCAAGCGGCTATGGCTACACCTTC. This chain joins TRBV30 and TRBJ1-2; D not certain. CDR3 length: 14 amino acids. CDR1 GTSNPN and CDR2 SVGIG come from the germline V gene (reference sequence). The V and J ends lost 2 bases and 4 bases respectively, with 14 bases between them.

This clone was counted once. The CDR3 loop reads CASSQDREAIQQYF. CDR3 bases: TGTGCCAGCAGCCAAGATCGAGAGGCCATCCAGCAGTACTTC. The rearrangement links TRBV4-2 to TRBJ2-7; no reliable D call. Trimming shortened V by 0 bases and J by 8 bases, and 14 bases separated the two germline ends. The CDR3 contains 14 residues. CDR1 and CDR2 from the germline V gene are LGHNA and YNFKEQ.

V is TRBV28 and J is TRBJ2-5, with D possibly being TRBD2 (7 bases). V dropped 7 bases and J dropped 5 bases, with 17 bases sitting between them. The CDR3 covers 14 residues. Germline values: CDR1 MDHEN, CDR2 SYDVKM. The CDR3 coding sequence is TGTGCCAGCATGAGGGGGGGGGCAACGGAGACCCAGTACTTC. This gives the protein CASMRGGATETQYF.

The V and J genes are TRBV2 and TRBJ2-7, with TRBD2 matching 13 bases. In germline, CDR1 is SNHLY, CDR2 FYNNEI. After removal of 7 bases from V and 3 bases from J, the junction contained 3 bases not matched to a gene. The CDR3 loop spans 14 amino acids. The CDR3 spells CASTWTSGSYEQYF. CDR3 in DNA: TGTGCCAGCACCTGGACTAGCGGGAGCTACGAGCAGTACTTC.

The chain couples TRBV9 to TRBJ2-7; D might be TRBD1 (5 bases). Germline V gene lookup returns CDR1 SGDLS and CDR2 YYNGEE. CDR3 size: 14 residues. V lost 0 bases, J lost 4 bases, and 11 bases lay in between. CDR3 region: CASSVGQTTYEQYF. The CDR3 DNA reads TGTGCCAGCAGCGTAGGACAGACCACTTACGAGCAGTACTTC.

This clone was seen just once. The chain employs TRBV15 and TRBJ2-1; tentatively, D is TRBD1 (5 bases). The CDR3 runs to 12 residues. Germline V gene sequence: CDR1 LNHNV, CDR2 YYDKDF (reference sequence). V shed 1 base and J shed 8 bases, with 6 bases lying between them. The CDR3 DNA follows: TGTGCCACCAGCAGAGGGGGCGATGAGCAGTTCTTC. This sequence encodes CATSRGGDEQFF.

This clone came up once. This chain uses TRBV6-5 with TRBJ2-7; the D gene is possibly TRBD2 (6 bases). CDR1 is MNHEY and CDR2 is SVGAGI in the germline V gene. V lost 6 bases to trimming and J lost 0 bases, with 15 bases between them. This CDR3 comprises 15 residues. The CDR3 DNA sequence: TGTGCCAGCAGAACGGGACTGTCGAGCTCCTACGAGCAGTACTTC. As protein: CASRTGLSSSYEQYF.

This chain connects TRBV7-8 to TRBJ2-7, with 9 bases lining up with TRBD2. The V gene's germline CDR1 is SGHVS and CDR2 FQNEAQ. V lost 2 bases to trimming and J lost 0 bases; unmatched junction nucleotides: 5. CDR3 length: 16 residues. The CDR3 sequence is CASSLRVAGDSYEQYF. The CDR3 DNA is TGTGCCAGCAGCTTACGGGTAGCGGGGGACTCCTACGAGCAGTACTTC.

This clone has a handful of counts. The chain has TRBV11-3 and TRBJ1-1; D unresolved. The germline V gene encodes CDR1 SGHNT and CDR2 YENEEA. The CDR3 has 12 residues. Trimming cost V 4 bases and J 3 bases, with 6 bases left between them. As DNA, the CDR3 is TGTGCCAGCAGCTCCCGTGACACTGAAGCTTTCTTT. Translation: CASSSRDTEAFF.

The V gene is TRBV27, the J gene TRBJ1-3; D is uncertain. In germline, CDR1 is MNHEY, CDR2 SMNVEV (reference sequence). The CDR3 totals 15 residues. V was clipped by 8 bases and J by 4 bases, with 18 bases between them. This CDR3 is CASGLSAVAGNTIYF. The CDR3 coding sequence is TGTGCCAGCGGGCTGTCGGCAGTTGCGGGAAACACCATATATTTT.

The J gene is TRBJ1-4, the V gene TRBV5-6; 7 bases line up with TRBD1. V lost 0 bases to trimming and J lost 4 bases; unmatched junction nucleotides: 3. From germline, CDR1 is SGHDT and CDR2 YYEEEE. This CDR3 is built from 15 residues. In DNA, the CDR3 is TGTGCCAGCAGCTTGGTGGGGACAGATAATGAAAAACTGTTTTTT. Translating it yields CASSLVGTDNEKLFF. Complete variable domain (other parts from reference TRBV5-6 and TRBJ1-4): DAGVTQSPTHLIKTRGQQVTLRCSPKSGHDTVSWYQQALGQGPQFIFQYYEEEERQRGNFPDRFSGHQFPNYSSELNVNALLLGDSALYLCASSLVGTDNEKLFFGSGTQLSVL.

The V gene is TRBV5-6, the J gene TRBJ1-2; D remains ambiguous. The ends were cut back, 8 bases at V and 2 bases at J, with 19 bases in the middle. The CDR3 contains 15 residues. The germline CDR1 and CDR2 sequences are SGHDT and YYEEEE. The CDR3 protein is CASSPAPGTNYGYTF. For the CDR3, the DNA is TGTGCCAGTAGCCCTGCCCCGGGTACGAACTATGGCTACACCTTC.

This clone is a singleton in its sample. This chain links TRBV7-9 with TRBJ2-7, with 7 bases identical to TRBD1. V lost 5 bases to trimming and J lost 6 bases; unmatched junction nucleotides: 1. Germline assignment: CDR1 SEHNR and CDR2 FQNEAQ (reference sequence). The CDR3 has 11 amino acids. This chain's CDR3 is CASSGQAEQYF. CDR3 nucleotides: TGTGCCAGCAGCGGACAGGCCGAGCAGTACTTC. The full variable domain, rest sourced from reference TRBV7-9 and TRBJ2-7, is DTGVSQNPRHKITKRGQNVTFRCDPISEHNRLYWYRQTLGQGPEFLTYFQNEAQLEKSRLLSDRFSAERPKGSFSTLEIQRTEQGDSAMYLCASSGQAEQYFGPGTRLTVT.

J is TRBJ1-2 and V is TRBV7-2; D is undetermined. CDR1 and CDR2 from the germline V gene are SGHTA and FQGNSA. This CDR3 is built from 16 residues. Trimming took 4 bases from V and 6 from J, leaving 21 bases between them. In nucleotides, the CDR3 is TGTGCCAGCAGCTCGAGTAGCTATGCAGTACTTAATGGCTACACCTTC. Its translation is CASSSSSYAVLNGYTF.

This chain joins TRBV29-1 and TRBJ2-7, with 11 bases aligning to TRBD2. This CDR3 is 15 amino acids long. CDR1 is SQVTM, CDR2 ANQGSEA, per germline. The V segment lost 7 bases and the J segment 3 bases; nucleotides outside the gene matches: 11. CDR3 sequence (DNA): TGCAGCGCCGATCTGACTAGCGGGGTTGGCTACGAGCAGTACTTC. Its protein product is CSADLTSGVGYEQYF.

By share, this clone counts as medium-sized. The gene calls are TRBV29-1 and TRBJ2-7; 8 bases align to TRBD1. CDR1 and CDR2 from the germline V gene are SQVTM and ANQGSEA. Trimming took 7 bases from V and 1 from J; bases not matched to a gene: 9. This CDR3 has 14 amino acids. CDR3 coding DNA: TGCAGCGCCATGCCAGGGGGCTCTTCCTACGAGCAGTACTTC. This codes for CSAMPGGSSYEQYF.

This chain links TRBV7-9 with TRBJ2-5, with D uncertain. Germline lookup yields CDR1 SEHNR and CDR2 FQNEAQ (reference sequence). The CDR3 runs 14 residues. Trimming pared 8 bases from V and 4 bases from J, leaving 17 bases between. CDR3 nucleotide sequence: TGTGCCAGCCCCAGAGGATGGAACCCAGAGACCCAGTACTTC. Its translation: CASPRGWNPETQYF. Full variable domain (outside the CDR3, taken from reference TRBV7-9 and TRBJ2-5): DTGVSQNPRHKITKRGQNVTFRCDPISEHNRLYWYRQTLGQGPEFLTYFQNEAQLEKSRLLSDRFSAERPKGSFSTLEIQRTEQGDSAMYLCASPRGWNPETQYFGPGTRLLVL.

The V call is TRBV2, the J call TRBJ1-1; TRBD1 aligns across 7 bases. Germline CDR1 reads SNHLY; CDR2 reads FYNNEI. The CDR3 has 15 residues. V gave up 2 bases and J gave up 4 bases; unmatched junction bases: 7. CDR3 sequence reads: CASSELGGAGTEAFF. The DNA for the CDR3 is TGTGCCAGCAGTGAATTAGGGGGCGCGGGCACTGAAGCTTTCTTT.

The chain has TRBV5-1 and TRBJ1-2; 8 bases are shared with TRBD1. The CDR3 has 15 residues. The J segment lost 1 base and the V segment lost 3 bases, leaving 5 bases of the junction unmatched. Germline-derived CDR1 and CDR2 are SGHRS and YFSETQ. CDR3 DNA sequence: TGCGCCAGCAGCTCCGGGACAGGAGATAACTATGGCTACACCTTC. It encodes CASSSGTGDNYGYTF.

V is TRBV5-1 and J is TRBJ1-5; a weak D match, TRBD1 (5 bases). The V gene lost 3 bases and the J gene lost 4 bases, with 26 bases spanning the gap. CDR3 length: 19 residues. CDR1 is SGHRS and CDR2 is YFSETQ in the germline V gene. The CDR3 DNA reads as TGCGCCAGCAGCTGGCGGCAAGACAGACTGACGGATCGAAATCAGCCCCAGCATTTT. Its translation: CASSWRQDRLTDRNQPQHF.